This TCR beta chain was captured in a study of T cell repertoires in cytomegalovirus infection. General study points: Across the ex vivo response, the dominant clonotypes were HLA-C-restricted CMV-specific TCR beta clonotypes.

In germline, CDR1 is SGHTA, CDR2 FQGNSA. CDR3 length equals 17 residues. Germline trimming cut 2 bases from V and 9 bases from J; bases unmatched to any gene: 12. Each CDR3 protein is one row after TCRdb ran MiXCR on the reads. This sample has about 360,000 distinct CDR3 sequences, with 15% to 20% found just once. This clonotype was picked up many times. No antigen is known for it. The material sequenced was PBMCs. The chain combines TRBV7-2 with TRBJ2-3, with TRBD2 identical over 12 bases. The sequence derives from a human donor in good health (CMV status not recorded). Some clones in this sample may be carry-over from other donors' samples. The CDR3 nucleotides are TGTGCCAGCAGCTTACTCCGACTAGCGGGGGCCCTGGGGACGCAGTATTTT. Protein product: CASSLLRLAGALGTQYF.